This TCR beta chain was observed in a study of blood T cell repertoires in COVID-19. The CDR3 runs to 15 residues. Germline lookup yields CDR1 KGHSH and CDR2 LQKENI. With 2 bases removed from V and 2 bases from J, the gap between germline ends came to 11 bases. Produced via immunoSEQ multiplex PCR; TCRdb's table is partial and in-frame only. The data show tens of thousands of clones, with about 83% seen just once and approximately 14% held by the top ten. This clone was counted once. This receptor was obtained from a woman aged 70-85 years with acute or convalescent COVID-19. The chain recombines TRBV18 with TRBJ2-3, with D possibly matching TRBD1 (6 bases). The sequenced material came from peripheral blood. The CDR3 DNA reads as TGTGCCAGCTCACCAAGGACAGACCCCACAGATACGCAGTATTTT. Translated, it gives CASSPRTDPTDTQYF.